The 26 T cell receptor beta chains listed next were all sequenced from one sample in a study of OX40 agonist ivuxolimab in advanced cancers. The table came from immunoSEQ multiplex PCR; TCRdb's copy has only in-frame clones and leaves some out. In the table there are over 150,000 clones, 94% of which are singletons. Sequences were derived from CD4+ or CD8+ T cells sorted from blood, sampled in a trial of the OX40 agonist ivuxolimab. The receptors come from an adult with an advanced solid tumor such as melanoma, head and neck, liver or kidney cancer.

V gene TRBV18 combines with J gene TRBJ2-7; D is possibly TRBD1 or TRBD2 (5 bases each). This CDR3 is 15 amino acids long. CDR1 KGHSH and CDR2 LQKENI come from the germline V gene. Trimming removed 3 bases from V and 4 bases from J, with 16 bases in between. The CDR3: CASSPGGRDGYEQYF. In DNA, the CDR3 is TGTGCCAGCTCACCGGGTGGCAGGGACGGGTACGAGCAGTACTTC.

The chain is built from TRBV29-1 and TRBJ1-1, with TRBD1 matching 12 bases. V was clipped by 7 bases and J by 3 bases; unmatched bases: 6. The CDR3 has 14 amino acids. Germline assignment: CDR1 SQVTM and CDR2 ANQGSEA. The CDR3 sequence: CSAGTGGGYTEAFF. DNA for the CDR3: TGCAGCGCGGGGACAGGGGGCGGCTACACTGAAGCTTTCTTT.

The V and J genes are TRBV4-3 and TRBJ1-4, with 9 bases matching TRBD1. The CDR3 spans 16 residues. The V gene end was trimmed by 0 bases and the J gene end by 8 bases; junction bases not matched to a gene: 7. Per the germline V gene, CDR1 is LGHNA and CDR2 is YSLEER. The chain's CDR3 is CASSQDPGTGFEKLFF. The CDR3 DNA reads TGCGCCAGCAGCCAAGACCCCGGGACAGGGTTCGAAAAACTGTTTTTT.

This chain uses TRBV5-1 with TRBJ1-2, with TRBD1 identical over 8 bases. The CDR3 is made up of 15 amino acids. V was clipped by 4 bases and J by 1 base; unmatched bases: 6. Germline V gene data show CDR1 as SGHRS and CDR2 as YFSETQ. The CDR3 DNA sequence: TGCGCCAGCAGCCTGGACAGGGCCTATAACTATGGCTACACCTTC. Its protein product is CASSLDRAYNYGYTF.

The J gene is TRBJ1-1, the V gene TRBV6-5, with 10 nucleotides matching TRBD1. CDR1 is MNHEY and CDR2 is SVGAGI in the germline V gene. The J segment lost 1 base and the V segment lost 4 bases, leaving 3 bases of the junction unmatched. The CDR3 has 15 amino acids. The CDR3 nucleotides read TGTGCCAGCAGTTCCTGGACAGGGGGGAACACTGAAGCTTTCTTT. Its translation: CASSSWTGGNTEAFF.

This clone came up once. V is TRBV18 and J is TRBJ1-1, with D uncertain. V dropped 2 bases and J dropped 0 bases, with 10 bases sitting between them. There are 15 residues in the CDR3. Germline V CDR1 and CDR2: KGHSH, LQKENI. The CDR3 DNA reads TGTGCCAGCTCACCAAGGTATAGGGTGAACACTGAAGCTTTCTTT. Encoded protein: CASSPRYRVNTEAFF.

The V call is TRBV7-3, the J call TRBJ2-1; D unclear. Trimming stripped 5 bases from V and 0 bases from J, with 5 bases between. The CDR3 loop spans 13 amino acids. Germline V gene lookup returns CDR1 SGHTA and CDR2 FQGTGA. The CDR3 sequence is CASSPNSYNEQFF. The CDR3 nucleotides read TGTGCCAGCAGCCCCAACTCCTACAATGAGCAGTTCTTC.

The sample holds a few counts of this clone. The chain joins TRBV27 to TRBJ2-7; 12 bases match TRBD1. The CDR3 sequence is 16 residues long. J gave up 0 bases and V 6 bases, and 6 bases lay outside the gene matches. Germline loops: CDR1 MNHEY, CDR2 SMNVEV (reference sequence). Here the CDR3 reads CASRGQGARSSYEQYF. CDR3 DNA: TGTGCCAGCAGGGGACAGGGGGCGAGGAGCTCCTACGAGCAGTACTTC.

The rearrangement links TRBV6-5 to TRBJ1-2; tentatively, D is TRBD1 (6 bases). Germline loops: CDR1 MNHEY, CDR2 SVGAGI. This CDR3 spans 14 amino acids. V was clipped by 2 bases and J by 7 bases, with 14 bases between them. The CDR3 sequence is CASSYGAGASGYTF. CDR3 nucleotide sequence: TGTGCCAGCAGTTACGGGGCAGGGGCTTCTGGCTACACCTTC.

The gene calls are TRBV18 and TRBJ2-7; D ambiguous. Trimming shortened V by 2 bases and J by 3 bases, and 11 bases separated the two germline ends. The germline CDR1 and CDR2 sequences are KGHSH and LQKENI. This CDR3 region has 14 residues. The CDR3 loop is CASSPVLGVYEQYF. The CDR3 DNA reads as TGTGCCAGCTCACCAGTCCTCGGAGTCTACGAGCAGTACTTC.

V usage is TRBV30 and J usage is TRBJ2-3; D call uncertain. Trimming removed 2 bases at V and 5 bases at J, with 5 bases between. This CDR3 is 11 amino acids long. CDR1 GTSNPN and CDR2 SVGIG come from the germline V gene (reference sequence). The CDR3 region is CAWSLGDTQYF. CDR3 bases: TGTGCCTGGAGTTTGGGAGATACGCAGTATTTT.

The chain employs TRBV6-1 and TRBJ1-6; TRBD1 agrees at 9 bases. Germline V gene data show CDR1 as MNHNS and CDR2 as SASEGT. Trimming took 2 bases from V and 7 from J; bases not matched to a gene: 6. This CDR3 region has 16 residues. The CDR3 spells CASSELGGQGNSPLHF. The CDR3 DNA follows: TGTGCCAGCAGTGAACTCGGGGGACAGGGAAATTCACCCCTCCACTTT.

The chain combines TRBV7-2 with TRBJ2-7; possibly TRBD2 for D (5 bases). Germline lookup yields CDR1 SGHTA and CDR2 FQGNSA. Trimming shortened V by 2 bases and J by 0 bases, and 14 bases separated the two germline ends. The CDR3 runs 16 residues. The CDR3 region has the DNA TGTGCCAGCAGCTTAATAACACAGCGGCCCTCCTACGAGCAGTACTTC. Amino acid sequence: CASSLITQRPSYEQYF.

V gene TRBV6-6 combines with J gene TRBJ1-5; a weak D match, TRBD1 (5 bases). V gave up 6 bases and J gave up 8 bases, with 14 bases separating them. CDR3 length: 13 amino acids. In germline, CDR1 is MNHNY, CDR2 SVGAGI (reference sequence). The CDR3 nucleotides are TGTGCCAGCAGCGACAGCCCAAGAAAGCCCCAGCATTTT. It codes for CASSDSPRKPQHF.

The gene calls are TRBV27 and TRBJ2-7; 7 nucleotides line up with TRBD1. The ends lost 0 bases at V and 2 bases at J; junction bases unmatched: 4. The length of the CDR3 is 15 residues. Germline lookup yields CDR1 MNHEY and CDR2 SMNVEV (reference sequence). The CDR3 sequence is CASSLSRQGAYEQYF. The CDR3 region has the DNA TGTGCCAGCAGTTTATCACGGCAGGGGGCCTACGAGCAGTACTTC.

The chain links TRBV9 to TRBJ1-4; possibly TRBD1 for D (5 bases). The CDR3 runs to 15 residues. V was clipped by 0 bases and J by 8 bases, with 14 bases between them. Germline CDR1 is SGDLS and CDR2 is YYNGEE. The CDR3 loop reads CASSVAHGAGEKLFF. As DNA, the CDR3 is TGTGCCAGCAGCGTAGCTCACGGGGCTGGAGAAAAACTGTTTTTT.

The V gene is TRBV11-2, the J gene TRBJ1-1, with a weak D call TRBD1 (5 bases). Germline values: CDR1 SGHAT, CDR2 FQNNGV. Trimming left V 8 bases short and J 6 bases short, with 10 bases between. The CDR3 has 11 amino acids. DNA of the CDR3: TGTGCCAGCGGGGGGAGGGCTGAAGCTTTCTTT. Its protein product is CASGGRAEAFF.

The chain carries TRBV6-5 and TRBJ1-1, with D unclear. Trimming shortened V by 7 bases and J by 9 bases, and 15 bases separated the two germline ends. The V gene's germline CDR1 is MNHEY and CDR2 SVGAGI. CDR3 length equals 12 residues. This chain's CDR3 is CASNPDGSQAFF. In DNA form, the CDR3 reads TGTGCCAGCAACCCGGACGGCAGCCAAGCTTTCTTT.

The V gene is TRBV10-3, the J gene TRBJ1-2, with a tentative D call TRBD1 (6 bases). Germline CDR1 reads ENHRY; CDR2 reads SYGVKD. V was cut by 3 bases and J by 8 bases, with 19 bases left in between. This CDR3 is built from 15 residues. The CDR3 nucleotides are TGTGCCATCAGTGATCCAATTATGGGAGGGGGAGGCTACACCTTC. Translating gives CAISDPIMGGGGYTF.

The chain employs TRBV6-1 and TRBJ1-6, with 7 bases matching TRBD1. Germline V CDR1 and CDR2: MNHNS, SASEGT. The CDR3 covers 14 residues. Trimming took 2 bases from V and 7 from J; bases not matched to a gene: 2. CDR3 coding DNA: TGTGCCAGCAGTGAAACAGGGGTGAATTCACCCCTCCACTTT. Amino acid sequence: CASSETGVNSPLHF.

The J gene is TRBJ2-5, the V gene TRBV19; 14 bases align to TRBD2. This CDR3 is 15 amino acids long. Germline CDR1 reads LNHDA; CDR2 reads SQIVND (reference sequence). The V and J ends lost 6 bases and 4 bases, in that order; junction bases with no gene match: 4. The CDR3 is CASSQGLAGVETQYF. The CDR3 region has the DNA TGTGCCAGTAGCCAGGGACTAGCGGGGGTAGAGACCCAGTACTTC. Supplemented by reference TRBV19 and TRBJ2-5, the full variable domain reads DGGITQSPKYLFRKEGQNVTLSCEQNLNHDAMYWYRQDPGQGLRLIYYSQIVNDFQKGDIAEGYSVSREKKESFPLTVTSAQKNPTAFYLCASSQGLAGVETQYFGPGTRLLVL.

The J gene is TRBJ2-3, the V gene TRBV5-1, with 12 bases fitting TRBD2. The V segment lost 7 bases and the J segment 1 base; nucleotides outside the gene matches: 7. This CDR3 region has 16 residues. The V gene's germline CDR1 is SGHRS and CDR2 YFSETQ. The CDR3 loop is CASSWTSGTGTDTQYF. As DNA, the CDR3 is TGCGCCAGCTCGTGGACTAGCGGGACCGGCACAGATACGCAGTATTTT.

This chain links TRBV4-2 with TRBJ2-3, with D possibly being TRBD1 (6 bases). This CDR3 is 16 amino acids long. Trimming stripped 0 bases from V and 3 bases from J, with 13 bases between. Germline V gene sequence: CDR1 LGHNA, CDR2 YNFKEQ. The CDR3 sequence is CASSQERTGKTDTQYF. The DNA of the CDR3 is TGTGCCAGCAGCCAAGAGCGTACAGGGAAAACAGATACGCAGTATTTT.

This clone appeared a single time. The chain combines TRBV6-6 with TRBJ2-1; TRBD2 aligns across 11 bases. The V and J ends lost 5 bases and 3 bases, in that order; junction bases with no gene match: 3. Germline assignment: CDR1 MNHNY and CDR2 SVGAGI (reference sequence). There are 15 residues in the CDR3. In DNA form, the CDR3 reads TGTGCCAGCAGTGACCTAGCGGGGGGCTACAATGAGCAGTTCTTC. It codes for CASSDLAGGYNEQFF.

This chain connects TRBV7-3 to TRBJ2-1, with TRBD2 matching over 12 bases. The CDR3 runs 21 residues. Germline assignment: CDR1 SGHTA and CDR2 FQGTGA. J gave up 0 bases and V 1 base, and 13 bases lay outside the gene matches. This CDR3 reads CASSLRMDASGRASSYNEQFF. In DNA, the CDR3 is TGTGCCAGCAGCTTAAGGATGGATGCTAGCGGGAGGGCCAGCTCCTACAATGAGCAGTTCTTC.

This chain connects TRBV28 to TRBJ2-5; the D gene is possibly TRBD2 (5 bases). CDR1 is MDHEN and CDR2 is SYDVKM in the germline V gene. The CDR3 has 15 residues. Trimming stripped 1 base from V and 1 base from J, with 10 bases between. CDR3 bases: TGTGCCAGCAGTTTATTTGGGAGAAGCCAAGAGACCCAGTACTTC. This sequence encodes CASSLFGRSQETQYF.